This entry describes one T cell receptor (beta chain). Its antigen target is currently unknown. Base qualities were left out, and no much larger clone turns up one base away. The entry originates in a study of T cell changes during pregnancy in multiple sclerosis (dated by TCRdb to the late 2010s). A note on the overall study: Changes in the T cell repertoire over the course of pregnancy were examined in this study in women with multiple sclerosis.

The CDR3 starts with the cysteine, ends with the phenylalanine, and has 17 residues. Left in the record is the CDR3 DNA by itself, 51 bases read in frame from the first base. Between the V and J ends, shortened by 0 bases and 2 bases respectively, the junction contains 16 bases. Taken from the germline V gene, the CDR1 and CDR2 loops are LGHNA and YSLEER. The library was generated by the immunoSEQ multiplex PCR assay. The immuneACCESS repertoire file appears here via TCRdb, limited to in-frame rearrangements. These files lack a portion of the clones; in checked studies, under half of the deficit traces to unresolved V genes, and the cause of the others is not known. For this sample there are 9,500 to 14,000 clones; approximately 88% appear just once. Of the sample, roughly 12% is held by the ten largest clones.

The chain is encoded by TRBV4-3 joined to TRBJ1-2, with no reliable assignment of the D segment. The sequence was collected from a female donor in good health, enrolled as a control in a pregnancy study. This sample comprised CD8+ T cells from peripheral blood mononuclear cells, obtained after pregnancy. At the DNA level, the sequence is TGCGCCAGCAGCCAAGATTTTGGTCTTCCGAGGAACTATGGCTACACCTTC. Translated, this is CASSQDFGLPRNYGYTF.